A single sample is the source of the 29 T cell receptor beta chains below, sequenced in a study of shared clonotypes between healthy human individuals. Here immunoSEQ multiplex PCR was the method, and the copy in TCRdb shows in-frame clones only, minus some. The sample includes about 2.4 million clones, approximately 93% of them seen just once. The sequenced material came from naive CD4+ T cells from PBMCs. Subset specified: CD45RA+ positively selected. Receptors were obtained from a man between 18 and 29 years old in good health. Some clones in this sample may be carry-over from other donors' samples.

CDR3 loop: CAVSSYNSPLHF. The CDR3 region has the DNA TGTGCTGTTAGCTCCTATAATTCACCCCTCCACTTT. The chain has TRBV6-5 and TRBJ1-6; D remains unclear. Germline CDR1 is MNHEY and CDR2 is SVGAGI. The CDR3 sequence is 12 residues long.

The chain couples TRBV6-5 to TRBJ2-7, with a tentative D call TRBD2 (5 bases). The V and J ends lost 6 bases and 2 bases respectively, with 14 bases between them. This CDR3 has 14 residues. Germline loops: CDR1 MNHEY, CDR2 SVGAGI. The CDR3 DNA sequence: TGTGCCAGCAGCCGGACGGACTCAACCTACGAGCAGTACTTC. Translation gives CASSRTDSTYEQYF.

This sequence joins TRBV6-6 and TRBJ2-2; 10 nucleotides agree with TRBD1. This CDR3 is built from 16 residues. V lost 8 bases, J lost 6 bases, and 12 bases stayed unmatched. The germline CDR1 and CDR2 sequences are MNHNY and SVGAGI (reference sequence). This chain's CDR3 is CASRGQGRVIPGELFF. CDR3 coding DNA: TGTGCCAGCCGGGGACAGGGGAGAGTAATACCCGGGGAGCTGTTTTTT.

This chain's CDR3 is CASSPTSGRTNEQFF. In DNA form, the CDR3 reads TGTGCCAGCAGTCCAACTAGCGGGAGAACCAATGAGCAGTTCTTC. This chain joins TRBV7-3 and TRBJ2-1, with TRBD2 identical over 11 bases. This CDR3 has 15 residues. The germline CDR1 and CDR2 sequences are SGHTA and FQGTGA. The V and J ends lost 6 bases and 6 bases, in that order; junction bases with no gene match: 7.

For the CDR3, the DNA is TGTGCCAGCAGAAACAGGGGCTTGGGGTATGGCTACACCTTC. Protein product: CASRNRGLGYGYTF. The chain carries TRBV6-5 and TRBJ1-2; 7 nucleotides agree with TRBD1. Losses at the gene ends were 6 bases for V and 5 bases for J; bases not matched to a gene: 9. The CDR3 is 14 residues long. CDR1 is MNHEY and CDR2 is SVGAGI in the germline V gene.

The chain combines TRBV2 with TRBJ1-2; no clear D gene. The CDR3 is 15 amino acids. Germline V gives CDR1 SNHLY, CDR2 FYNNEI. V was shortened by 0 bases and J by 2 bases, with 10 bases between the two germline ends. The CDR3 sequence is CASSEASGKNYGYTF. CDR3 sequence (DNA): TGTGCCAGCAGTGAAGCATCGGGGAAAAACTATGGCTACACCTTC.

CDR3 nucleotide sequence: TGTGCCTGGAGTGTACACCGGGCGGCCGAGCAGTACTTC. This gives the protein CAWSVHRAAEQYF. This chain connects TRBV30 to TRBJ2-5; D remains ambiguous. The J call is uncertain, as TRBJ2-7 better fits the DNA end. Looked up from germline, CDR1 is GTSNPN and CDR2 is SVGIG (reference sequence). CDR3 length: 13 amino acids.

The J gene is TRBJ1-6, the V gene TRBV19; D is perhaps TRBD1 (6 bases). Trimming stripped 3 bases from V and 4 bases from J, with 10 bases between. CDR3 size: 15 residues. Germline CDR1 is LNHDA and CDR2 is SQIVND (reference sequence). CDR3 protein: CASSIGGGYNSPLHF. For the CDR3, the DNA is TGTGCCAGTAGTATCGGAGGGGGATATAATTCACCCCTCCACTTT.

The V call is TRBV28, the J call TRBJ2-7; 7 nucleotides align to TRBD1. This CDR3 contains 12 residues. CDR1 is MDHEN, CDR2 SYDVKM, per germline. V dropped 11 bases and J dropped 4; count of bases not matched to a gene: 8. CDR3 region: CAAGSRGYEQYF. The CDR3 DNA sequence: TGTGCCGCAGGCTCCAGGGGGTACGAGCAGTACTTC.

This chain uses TRBV30 with TRBJ1-3, with a possible D match to TRBD1 (6 bases). This CDR3 contains 14 residues. From germline, CDR1 is GTSNPN and CDR2 SVGIG (reference sequence). V lost 3 bases and J lost 2, with 11 bases in between. The CDR3 spells CAWRTDRTGNTIYF. CDR3 nucleotide sequence: TGTGCCTGGAGGACGGACAGAACTGGAAACACCATATATTTT. Together with reference TRBV30 and TRBJ1-3, the CDR3 gives the full variable domain: SQTIHQWPATLVQPVGSPLSLECTVEGTSNPNLYWYRQAAGRGLQLLFYSVGIGQISSEVPQNLSASRPQDRQFILSSKKLLLSDSGFYLCAWRTDRTGNTIYFGEGSWLTVV.

The rearrangement uses TRBV19 and TRBJ1-3; D unresolved. Trimming removed 7 bases at V and 11 bases at J, with 15 bases between. This CDR3 is 12 amino acids long. Germline CDR1 LNHDA, CDR2 SQIVND (reference sequence). DNA for the CDR3: TGTGCCAGTATCCCACCTCTCGGAGCCATATATTTT. Its translation: CASIPPLGAIYF.

This chain's CDR3 is CASTSPTGANVLTF. In DNA, the CDR3 is TGTGCCAGCACCTCGCCGACTGGGGCCAACGTCCTGACTTTC. The chain has TRBV28 and TRBJ2-6; the D is unclear. Germline V gene sequence: CDR1 MDHEN, CDR2 SYDVKM. The V end was cut by 7 bases, the J end by 2 bases, with 9 bases between. CDR3 size: 14 residues.

Here the CDR3 DNA reads TGTGCCAGCAGCTTGGGGGTATCGACAGATACGCAGTATTTT. Protein: CASSLGVSTDTQYF. The chain couples TRBV11-3 to TRBJ2-3; D might be TRBD1 or TRBD2, each matching 5 bases. The germline gives CDR1 SGHNT, CDR2 YENEEA. Trimming pared 3 bases from V and 3 bases from J, leaving 10 bases between. The CDR3 spans 14 residues.

CDR3 DNA sequence: TGCGCCAGCAGCCAGACCGGACCCGAAAAACTGTTTTTT. Its protein product is CASSQTGPEKLFF. The J gene is TRBJ1-4, the V gene TRBV5-1; D ambiguous. CDR1 and CDR2 (germline): SGHRS, YFSETQ. Trimming stripped 4 bases from V and 8 bases from J, with 12 bases between. The CDR3 has 13 amino acids.

The gene calls are TRBV4-1 and TRBJ1-1, with TRBD1 identical over 9 bases. The junction had 14 bases not matched to a gene; V was cut back by 1 base and J by 5 bases. Germline assignment: CDR1 MGHRA and CDR2 YSYEKL. The CDR3 has 18 residues. CDR3 sequence reads: CASSQGRDRVKARTEAFF. In nucleotides, the CDR3 is TGCGCCAGCAGCCAAGGGAGGGACAGGGTAAAAGCAAGGACTGAAGCTTTCTTT.

This chain joins TRBV6-1 and TRBJ2-7, with TRBD2 identical over 9 bases. J lost 3 bases, V lost 6 bases, and 9 bases had no gene match. The CDR3 contains 15 residues. Looked up from germline, CDR1 is MNHNS and CDR2 is SASEGT. CDR3 coding DNA: TGTGCCAGCAGGGTCGATAGCGGGGGTTTCTACGAGCAGTACTTC. Its translation is CASRVDSGGFYEQYF.

A remark on this clone: Sequence at one end of the junction differs from germline and may be a read error. The rearrangement uses TRBV20-1 and TRBJ1-2; D not resolved. From germline, CDR1 is DFQATT and CDR2 SNEGSKA (reference sequence). This CDR3 is 8 amino acids long. CDR3: CSARPRGF. The CDR3 nucleotides read TGCAGTGCTCGCCCACGGGGTTTC.

The rearrangement joins TRBV2 to TRBJ2-7, with D perhaps matching TRBD1 or TRBD2 (5 bases each). The CDR3 is made up of 16 amino acids. Trimming left V 7 bases short and J 9 bases short, with 28 bases between. In germline, CDR1 is SNHLY, CDR2 FYNNEI. As DNA, the CDR3 is TGTGCCAGCACTCTGGACGGGCAGGGTGCGAGGGGCGTGCAGTACTTC. This sequence encodes CASTLDGQGARGVQYF.

The chain recombines TRBV28 with TRBJ2-7; D gene ambiguous. The CDR3 loop spans 19 amino acids. Trimming removed 4 bases at V and 0 bases at J, with 25 bases between. In germline, CDR1 is MDHEN, CDR2 SYDVKM. CDR3 sequence (DNA): TGTGCCAGCAGTTCTCAACTTGGCGGCCTGTGGAAGAGCTCCTACGAGCAGTACTTC. Its protein is CASSSQLGGLWKSSYEQYF.

The chain links TRBV10-3 to TRBJ2-2; D might be TRBD1 or TRBD2, each matching 5 bases. There are 16 residues in the CDR3. CDR1 and CDR2 from the germline V gene are ENHRY and SYGVKD. V was trimmed by 4 bases and J by 4 bases, leaving 16 bases between them. CDR3 protein: CAISGADSAGTGELFF. The CDR3 region has the DNA TGTGCCATCAGTGGGGCCGACAGTGCGGGCACCGGGGAGCTGTTTTTT.

This rearrangement joins TRBV27 to TRBJ2-2; D gene uncertain. The germline V and J ends were trimmed by 3 bases and 9 bases, with 11 bases remaining between them. The germline gives CDR1 MNHEY, CDR2 SMNVEV (reference sequence). The CDR3 contains 13 residues. CDR3 sequence reads: CASSFRDLRELFF. For the CDR3, the DNA is TGTGCCAGCAGTTTCCGTGACCTCCGGGAGCTGTTTTTT.

CDR3 sequence reads: CASSITLREAPGAEAFF. CDR3 in DNA: TGTGCCAGCAGTATTACTCTAAGGGAGGCGCCGGGGGCTGAAGCTTTCTTT. This chain joins TRBV27 and TRBJ1-1; the D gene is possibly TRBD1 (5 bases). Germline V gene lookup returns CDR1 MNHEY and CDR2 SMNVEV (reference sequence). This CDR3 has 17 amino acids. V lost 5 bases and J 6 bases, leaving 25 bases between the germline ends.

The sample holds one count of this clone. The chain's CDR3 is CASSLVQTGLGTEAFF. The CDR3 nucleotides are TGTGCCAGCAGCTTGGTTCAAACAGGGTTGGGCACTGAAGCTTTCTTT. The chain carries TRBV5-4 and TRBJ1-1; perhaps TRBD1 as D (6 bases). The germline CDR1 and CDR2 sequences are SGHNT and YYREEE (reference sequence). The CDR3 extends over 16 amino acids. Between the trimmed V and J ends, which lost 0 bases and 4 bases, there was a span of 16 bases.

The rearrangement uses TRBV7-2 and TRBJ2-5, with D possibly being TRBD1 or TRBD2 (5 bases each). The end of the DNA fits TRBJ2-7 better, so the J call may be wrong. The V gene's germline CDR1 is SGHTA and CDR2 FQGNSA. The CDR3 contains 16 residues. Here the CDR3 DNA reads TGTGCCAGCAGCTTAGGGGGTCAGGGACGCTCCTACGAGCAGTACTTC. As protein: CASSLGGQGRSYEQYF.

The V gene is TRBV28, the J gene TRBJ1-2; D may be TRBD1 (5 bases). Germline assignment: CDR1 MDHEN and CDR2 SYDVKM. The ends were cut back, 7 bases at V and 5 bases at J, with 17 bases in the middle. CDR3 length: 14 residues. CDR3 in DNA: TGTGCCAGCACCTTCCTCGGCCCAGGGTATGGCTACACCTTC. Amino acid sequence: CASTFLGPGYGYTF.

V and J are TRBV30 and TRBJ1-6, with 11 bases fitting TRBD1. Per germline, CDR1 GTSNPN and CDR2 SVGIG (reference sequence). The CDR3 length is 17 residues. V gave up 3 bases and J gave up 1 base; unmatched junction bases: 5. This CDR3 is CAWRGWDRGSYNSPLHF. CDR3 nucleotides: TGTGCCTGGAGAGGGTGGGACAGGGGGTCCTATAATTCACCCCTCCACTTT.

V and J are TRBV29-1 and TRBJ2-3, with unresolved D. Germline V gives CDR1 SQVTM, CDR2 ANQGSEA. The V end was cut by 4 bases, the J end by 2 bases, with 7 bases between. CDR3 length equals 12 residues. The CDR3 sequence: CSVGYLTDTQYF. DNA for the CDR3: TGCAGCGTTGGTTACCTCACAGATACGCAGTATTTT.

V usage is TRBV19 and J usage is TRBJ2-7; 7 positions match TRBD1. Germline V lookup: CDR1 LNHDA, CDR2 SQIVND (reference sequence). V lost 5 bases, J lost 5 bases, and 6 bases stayed unmatched. The CDR3 spans 13 residues. CDR3 loop: CASSRQQGNEQYF. CDR3 DNA: TGTGCCAGTAGTCGACAACAGGGGAACGAGCAGTACTTC.

J is TRBJ1-3 and V is TRBV5-6; the D gene is possibly TRBD1 (5 bases). Germline CDR1 SGHDT, CDR2 YYEEEE. This CDR3 has 16 residues. The ends were cut back, 0 bases at V and 3 bases at J, with 13 bases in the middle. CDR3 bases: TGTGCCAGCAGCTTGGGCATCAGGGTCGTTGGAAACACCATATATTTT. Protein product: CASSLGIRVVGNTIYF.